What follows describes a single TCR beta chain. This record comes from a study of blood T cell repertoires in COVID-19. Study summary: Samples representing acute and convalescent COVID-19 were sourced from the United States, Italy and Spain. From T cells, B-cell-depleted T cells, or PBMCs came the material, which was cDNA or gDNA.

As processed by the authors: Using reference gene primer amplification, nucleated cell counts were estimated. TCRdb keeps only in-frame clones here, not all; method: immunoSEQ multiplex PCR. That table is the source of V, J and clone size, and D and trimming were worked out from the DNA. The table records 300,000 to 400,000 clones, around 80% of them present only once. The sequencing input was peripheral blood. The TCR originated in a man in his thirties or forties with active or convalescent COVID-19.

DNA for the CDR3: TGTGCCAGCAGCGCCAGTCGGGGGGCCCTACCCCCCCTCTATGGCTACACCTTC. It codes for CASSASRGALPPLYGYTF. This sequence joins TRBV7-9 and TRBJ1-2, with D tentatively TRBD1 (6 bases). Trimming left V 5 bases short and J 4 bases short, with 26 bases between. From germline, CDR1 is SEHNR and CDR2 FQNEAQ (reference sequence). The length of the CDR3 is 18 residues.